The T cell receptor beta chain under discussion was sequenced for a study of blood T cells in healthy people across ages. Study observations and caveats: Naive T cell percentage strongly correlated with TCR beta diversity. Long-lived and aged donors differed, with more naive CD4+ cells and higher diversity in the long-lived.

Then a second PCR, running about 6 to 12 cycles, was carried out with a sample-barcoded 5' primer and a J-beta primer mix. TCRdb re-called the 5' RACE reads through MiXCR, storing one row per CDR3 protein. This sample has hundreds of thousands of distinct CDR3 sequences, with around 32% found just once. The CDR3 consists of 14 residues. The V end was cut by 0 bases, the J end by 4 bases, with 8 bases between. The germline gives CDR1 KGHDR, CDR2 SFDVKD. The sample holds many counts of this clonotype. Its antigen is not identified. Donors gave 9 to 10 milliliters of peripheral blood apiece. The sequence derives from a woman older than 75 in good health. The specimen sequenced was blood. The rearrangement joins TRBV24-1 to TRBJ1-2; D remains ambiguous. The DNA of the CDR3 is TGTGCCACCAGTGATTTGGACACCTCCTATGGCTACACCTTC. It encodes CATSDLDTSYGYTF.